A single sample gave rise to the 5 T cell receptor beta chains below, sequenced in a study of blood T cell repertoires in COVID-19 (dated by TCRdb to 2020 to 2022). The library was produced with the immunoSEQ multiplex PCR assay. TCRdb took this table from immuneACCESS and kept in-frame rearrangements with V and J called. Such tables lack part of the clones; where checked against another copy, unresolved V genes explain under half of the gap, and the rest is unexplained. This sample gives some 150,000 clones in total; about 88% of them show up just once. Of the sample, 1% to 1.2% is held by the ten largest clones. Sequenced sample: peripheral blood. The receptor source for this set is a middle-aged man with acute or convalescent COVID-19.

This sequence joins TRBV3-1 (or the pseudogene TRBV3-2) and TRBJ1-6; maybe TRBD1 (6 bases). The germline CDR1 and CDR2 sequences are LGHDT and YNNKEL (reference sequence). This CDR3 spans 16 amino acids. V lost 1 base and J 5 bases, leaving 12 bases between the germline ends. CDR3 amino acids: CASSQATGRNNSPLHF. CDR3 DNA: TGTGCCAGCAGCCAAGCTACAGGGCGAAATAATTCACCCCTCCACTTT.

The chain has TRBV7-2 and TRBJ1-1; D perhaps matches TRBD1 (5 bases). This CDR3 is 14 amino acids long. The ends were cut back, 5 bases at V and 7 bases at J, with 17 bases in the middle. Germline values: CDR1 SGHTA, CDR2 FQGNSA. This CDR3 is CASSPEAGIGEAFF. The CDR3 DNA follows: TGTGCCAGCAGCCCAGAGGCAGGGATCGGTGAAGCTTTCTTT.

This chain connects TRBV3-1 (or the pseudogene TRBV3-2) to TRBJ2-1; TRBD1 might be the D (5 bases). With 1 base removed from V and 2 bases from J, the gap between germline ends came to 24 bases. Germline V gene lookup returns CDR1 LGHDT and CDR2 YNNKEL (reference sequence). This CDR3 has 20 amino acids. The CDR3 sequence is CASSQGAPTTTAYPYNEQFF. CDR3 coding DNA: TGTGCCAGCAGCCAAGGGGCCCCAACCACGACAGCTTACCCCTACAATGAGCAGTTCTTC.

This clone showed up just a few times. The chain has TRBV5-1 and TRBJ1-2; D is undetermined. V was clipped by 4 bases and J by 4 bases, with 11 bases between them. The CDR3 contains 13 residues. Germline V gene data show CDR1 as SGHRS and CDR2 as YFSETQ. DNA for the CDR3: TGCGCCAGCAGCCCGGCAGAGGGCTATGGCTACACCTTC. Amino acid sequence: CASSPAEGYGYTF. Full variable domain (missing parts from reference TRBV5-1 and TRBJ1-2): KAGVTQTPRYLIKTRGQQVTLSCSPISGHRSVSWYQQTPGQGLQFLFEYFSETQRNKGNFPGRFSGRQFSNSRSEMNVSTLELGDSALYLCASSPAEGYGYTFGSGTRLTVV.

The chain's CDR3 is CASSLGTSEHNEQFF. CDR3 coding DNA: TGTGCCAGCAGCTTAGGGACTAGCGAACACAATGAGCAGTTCTTC. The chain employs TRBV11-2 and TRBJ2-1; 9 nucleotides agree with TRBD2. Germline V gene sequence: CDR1 SGHAT, CDR2 FQNNGV. The V and J ends lost 1 base and 5 bases, in that order; junction bases with no gene match: 3. The CDR3 spans 15 residues.